These 21 T cell receptor beta chains share one sample of origin, sequenced in a study of vaccination effects on CD4 cells after COVID-19. Antigen-specific CD4+ T cell clonotypes were called by their expansion after viral peptide-pool culture in ViraFEST. After roughly eleven days in culture, the CD4+ T cells were isolated. Sometime from March through December 2020, the person acquired a SARS-CoV-2 infection that PCR confirmed. Data came from immunoSEQ multiplex PCR; TCRdb stores just in-frame clones and leaves some out. The sample shows 42,000 or so clones, roughly 70% of them seen only once. These receptors lack a known antigen. Specimen: CD4+ T cells from PBMCs cultured with a peptide pool, collected before COVID-19 vaccination. These receptors were taken from a human donor who had a prior SARS-CoV-2 infection.

V is TRBV10-3 and J is TRBJ1-1; D not resolved. The CDR3 has 15 residues. Germline values: CDR1 ENHRY, CDR2 SYGVKD. V was trimmed by 2 bases and J by 1 base, leaving 11 bases between them. CDR3 sequence (DNA): TGTGCCATCAGTGAGCTCGAGGGCACGAACACTGAAGCTTTCTTT. It translates to CAISELEGTNTEAFF.

The gene calls are TRBV11-3 and TRBJ2-7; D may be TRBD1 or TRBD2 (6 bases each). The CDR3 is 16 residues long. Germline CDR1 is SGHNT and CDR2 is YENEEA. V shed 5 bases and J shed 2 bases, with 19 bases lying between them. This chain's CDR3 is CASSDRWTTVAYEQYF. The CDR3 nucleotides read TGTGCCAGCAGCGACAGGTGGACTACCGTCGCCTACGAGCAGTACTTC.

The chain uses TRBV21-1 and TRBJ1-6; the table names TRBD1, a call not compared with the DNA. TRBV21-1 is a known pseudogene. The CDR3 spans 16 residues. The DNA for the CDR3 is TGTGCCAGAAACCTCTCCGGGACAAGATATAATTCACCCCTCCACTTT. Residues: CARNLSGTRYNSPLHF.

The chain recombines TRBV5-1 with TRBJ2-3; 9 bases align to TRBD2. V was clipped by 1 base and J by 2 bases; unmatched bases: 14. Germline V gene sequence: CDR1 SGHRS, CDR2 YFSETQ. The CDR3 spans 19 residues. CDR3 bases: TGCGCCAGCAGCTTGCCCCTCCTTGCCCTAGCGGGGTACACAGATACGCAGTATTTT. Amino acids: CASSLPLLALAGYTDTQYF.

The V and J genes are TRBV18 and TRBJ2-7; 10 positions match TRBD2. Germline V gene sequence: CDR1 KGHSH, CDR2 LQKENI. There are 14 residues in the CDR3. The ends lost 3 bases at V and 3 bases at J; junction bases unmatched: 2. The CDR3 DNA is TGTGCCAGCTCACCCGGACTAGCGGACTACGAGCAGTACTTC. Its translation is CASSPGLADYEQYF.

This clone has just one count. This chain links TRBV29-1 with TRBJ2-5; D unclear. The CDR3 consists of 13 residues. V dropped 7 bases and J dropped 5 bases, with 17 bases sitting between them. The germline V gene encodes CDR1 SQVTM and CDR2 ANQGSEA. Written as DNA, the CDR3 is TGCAGCGCCATTTGGTCTCTCGCGGAGACCCAGTACTTC. This encodes CSAIWSLAETQYF.

CDR3 sequence: CATSDPRVGNKAFF. As DNA, the CDR3 is TGTGCCACCAGTGATCCTCGGGTAGGAAATAAAGCTTTCTTT. The chain is built from TRBV24-1 and TRBJ1-1; the D is unclear. Between the trimmed V and J ends, which lost 3 bases and 9 bases, there was a span of 16 bases. CDR3 length: 14 residues. CDR1 and CDR2 (germline): KGHDR, SFDVKD.

The J gene is TRBJ2-1, the V gene TRBV6-5, with D possibly matching TRBD2 (5 bases). V was pared by 4 bases and J by 9 bases, with 10 bases between. The CDR3 loop spans 12 amino acids. Germline V gives CDR1 MNHEY, CDR2 SVGAGI. DNA for the CDR3: TGTGCCAGCAGTTTTCCTCGGGGTGAGCAGTTCTTC. Protein sequence: CASSFPRGEQFF.

V usage is TRBV19 and J usage is TRBJ2-2, with 13 bases that match TRBD2. The CDR3 has 22 amino acids. Looked up from germline, CDR1 is LNHDA and CDR2 is SQIVND (reference sequence). The ends lost 4 bases at V and 5 bases at J; junction bases unmatched: 22. CDR3 loop: CASSTPTLRLAGGLYGTGELFF. In DNA form, the CDR3 reads TGTGCCAGTAGTACCCCAACCCTTCGACTAGCGGGAGGACTCTATGGGACCGGGGAGCTGTTTTTT. The complete variable domain, with remaining parts taken from reference TRBV19 and TRBJ2-2, reads DGGITQSPKYLFRKEGQNVTLSCEQNLNHDAMYWYRQDPGQGLRLIYYSQIVNDFQKGDIAEGYSVSREKKESFPLTVTSAQKNPTAFYLCASSTPTLRLAGGLYGTGELFFGEGSRLTVL.

This clone appeared a few times. This sequence joins TRBV3-1 (or the pseudogene TRBV3-2) and TRBJ1-1; D is unclear. V was trimmed by 1 base and J by 10 bases, leaving 10 bases between them. This CDR3 is 12 amino acids long. Germline values: CDR1 LGHDT, CDR2 YNNKEL (reference sequence). CDR3 sequence (DNA): TGTGCCAGCAGCCAAGCCCCCGGGGTAGCTTTCTTT. Translating it yields CASSQAPGVAFF.

The V call is TRBV5-4, the J call TRBJ2-1; 13 bases are shared with TRBD2. V shed 6 bases, J shed 10 bases, and the junction held 7 bases outside the gene matches. This CDR3 comprises 14 residues. CDR1 and CDR2 (germline): SGHNT, YYREEE (reference sequence). The CDR3 protein is CASTLGLAGREQFF. The CDR3 nucleotides read TGTGCCAGCACTCTGGGACTAGCGGGAAGGGAGCAGTTCTTC. The variable domain in full, completed from reference TRBV5-4 and TRBJ2-1, reads ETGVTQSPTHLIKTRGQQVTLRCSSQSGHNTVSWYQQALGQGPQFIFQYYREEENGRGNFPPRFSGLQFPNYSSELNVNALELDDSALYLCASTLGLAGREQFFGPGTRLTVL.

This clone was recorded once. The V call is TRBV6-5, the J call TRBJ2-7, with a possible D match to TRBD1 (6 bases). Germline V CDR1 and CDR2: MNHEY, SVGAGI. Trimming cost V 5 bases and J 6 bases, with 20 bases left between them. The CDR3 length is 15 residues. In nucleotides, the CDR3 is TGTGCCAGCAGTCCGGGCACCCGGAAAGGGGGCGAGCAGTACTTC. It specifies CASSPGTRKGGEQYF.

The chain has TRBV5-1 and TRBJ2-1; D gene uncertain. V gave up 0 bases and J gave up 4 bases, with 11 bases separating them. Looked up from germline, CDR1 is SGHRS and CDR2 is YFSETQ. The CDR3 has 15 residues. The CDR3 DNA sequence: TGCGCCAGCAGCTTGGAGGTGGGGATATACAATGAGCAGTTCTTC. Translated, it gives CASSLEVGIYNEQFF.

The rearrangement uses TRBV2 and TRBJ2-5, with D uncertain. Between the trimmed V and J ends, which lost 5 bases and 5 bases, there was a span of 18 bases. This CDR3 comprises 15 residues. Germline lookup yields CDR1 SNHLY and CDR2 FYNNEI. This CDR3 reads CASSRQTARVETQYF. The CDR3 DNA sequence: TGTGCCAGCAGTCGTCAGACGGCAAGGGTGGAGACCCAGTACTTC.

The CDR3 region has the DNA TGTGCCAGCAGTTATGGCCTCTCTTCGACTTTTTTGGTGTATTTT. Encoded protein: CASSYGLSSTFLVYF. This chain joins TRBV6-2 or TRBV6-3 and TRBJ2-3; D not certain. The CDR3 consists of 15 residues. In germline, CDR1 is MNHEY, CDR2 SVGEGT. The ends were cut back, 3 bases at V and 14 bases at J, with 24 bases in the middle.

The chain is built from TRBV7-2 and TRBJ2-1; 10 bases agree with TRBD2. The CDR3 spans 16 residues. After removal of 5 bases from V and 3 bases from J, the junction contained 7 bases not matched to a gene. Per germline, CDR1 SGHTA and CDR2 FQGNSA. CDR3 loop: CASSVLAGAFYNEQFF. Here the CDR3 DNA reads TGTGCCAGCAGCGTCCTAGCGGGAGCTTTCTACAATGAGCAGTTCTTC. Based on the CDR3 plus reference TRBV7-2 and TRBJ2-1, the full variable domain is GAGVSQSPSNKVTEKGKDVELRCDPISGHTALYWYRQSLGQGLEFLIYFQGNSAPDKSGLPSDRFSAERTGGSVSTLTIQRTQQEDSAVYLCASSVLAGAFYNEQFFGPGTRLTVL.

The V and J genes are TRBV5-1 and TRBJ2-3; 7 nucleotides match TRBD2. V lost 2 bases and J lost 1; bases outside the gene matches: 4. The CDR3 length is 15 residues. Germline assignment: CDR1 SGHRS and CDR2 YFSETQ. The CDR3 nucleotides read TGCGCCAGCAGCTTTTTAACTAGCGGCACAGATACGCAGTATTTT. It encodes CASSFLTSGTDTQYF.

The rearrangement links TRBV7-2 to TRBJ2-7; 8 bases agree with TRBD2. This CDR3 is built from 15 residues. CDR1 is SGHTA, CDR2 FQGNSA, per germline. The junction had 6 bases not matched to a gene; V was cut back by 1 base and J by 4 bases. The CDR3 nucleotides read TGTGCCAGCAGCTTAGTTAGCGGGGCGAGGTACGAGCAGTACTTC. It encodes CASSLVSGARYEQYF.

The V call is TRBV2, the J call TRBJ2-2; the D gene could be TRBD1 or TRBD2 (6 bases each). Germline CDR1 SNHLY, CDR2 FYNNEI. The CDR3 has 15 residues. Trimming stripped 6 bases from V and 1 base from J, with 12 bases between. The CDR3 loop reads CASRGLTGNTGELFF. In DNA, the CDR3 is TGTGCCAGCAGGGGACTGACAGGGAACACCGGGGAGCTGTTTTTT.

V and J are TRBV3-1 (or the pseudogene TRBV3-2) and TRBJ2-5; D is possibly TRBD2 (5 bases). The CDR3 sequence is 15 residues long. Trimming took off 1 base at V and 5 bases at J, with 14 bases between the two ends. The germline gives CDR1 LGHDT, CDR2 YNNKEL (reference sequence). CDR3 bases: TGTGCCAGCAGCCAAGGAGGGCTAGCAAGCGAGACCCAGTACTTC. This encodes CASSQGGLASETQYF.

This chain links TRBV5-1 with TRBJ1-2; D might be TRBD1 (5 bases). The CDR3 runs 13 residues. V shed 2 bases and J shed 8 bases, with 13 bases lying between them. Germline CDR1 is SGHRS and CDR2 is YFSETQ. In DNA, the CDR3 is TGCGCCAGCAGCTTCGGGGGAGATGGGGGCTACACCTTC. Amino acids: CASSFGGDGGYTF. Complete variable domain (other parts from reference TRBV5-1 and TRBJ1-2): KAGVTQTPRYLIKTRGQQVTLSCSPISGHRSVSWYQQTPGQGLQFLFEYFSETQRNKGNFPGRFSGRQFSNSRSEMNVSTLELGDSALYLCASSFGGDGGYTFGSGTRLTVV.